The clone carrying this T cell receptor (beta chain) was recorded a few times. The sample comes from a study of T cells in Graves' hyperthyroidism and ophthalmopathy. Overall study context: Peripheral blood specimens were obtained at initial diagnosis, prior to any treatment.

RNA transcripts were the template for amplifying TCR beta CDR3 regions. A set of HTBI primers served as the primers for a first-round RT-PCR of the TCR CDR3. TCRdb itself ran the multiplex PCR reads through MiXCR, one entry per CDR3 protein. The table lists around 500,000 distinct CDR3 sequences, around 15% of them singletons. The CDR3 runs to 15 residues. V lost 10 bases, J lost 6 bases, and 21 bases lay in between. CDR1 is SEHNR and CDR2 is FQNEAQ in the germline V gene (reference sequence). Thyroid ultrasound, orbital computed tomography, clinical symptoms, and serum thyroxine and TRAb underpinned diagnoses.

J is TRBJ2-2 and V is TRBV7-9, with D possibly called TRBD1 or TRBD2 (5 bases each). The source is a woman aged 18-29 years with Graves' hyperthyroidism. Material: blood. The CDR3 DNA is TGTGCCATCATATTGACAGTGACTAACGCCGGGGAGCTGTTTTTT. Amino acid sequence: CAIILTVTNAGELFF.